This T cell receptor (beta chain) was retrieved from a study of CD8+CD57+ T cells in acquired aplastic anemia. The study profiled TCR beta VDJ and CDR3 using genomic DNA as template. TCRdb independently ran MiXCR on the reads; one entry per CDR3 protein. This table holds around 170,000 distinct CDR3 sequences, roughly half found once. Study results and caveats: Patients and controls had in common 25 to 30 CD8+ CDR3 sequences.

Per germline, CDR1 SGHAT and CDR2 FQNNGV. There are 15 residues in the CDR3. With 4 bases removed from V and 0 bases from J, the gap between germline ends came to 11 bases. Concerning this clonotype itself: What it binds is unknown.

Patients sequenced had flow cytometry evidence of CD8+CD57+ cell expansion. This chain connects TRBV11-2 to TRBJ2-3; possible D gene TRBD2, 5 bases. The TCR was taken from a human donor with aplastic anemia. The sequenced sample consisted of sorted CD4+, CD8+, or CD8+CD57+ T cells (not recorded which) from PBMCs. The CDR3 is CASSYSGPSTDTQYF. The CDR3 region has the DNA TGTGCCAGCAGCTACAGCGGACCTAGCACAGATACGCAGTATTTT.